This TCR beta chain was observed in a study of regulatory T cells in long-lasting Graves disease. Time point: newly diagnosed GD, antithyroid drugs for less than 3 months. The TCR library was made from RNA extracted from PBMCs. It was American Thyroid Association guidelines that determined Graves' disease diagnosis. This clonotype was picked up many times. The antigen is unknown. Per the germline V gene, CDR1 is MNHEY and CDR2 is SVGEGT. V lost 11 bases, J lost 3 bases, and 20 bases lay in between. This CDR3 spans 14 amino acids. Study results and limitations: It was in persistent disease that TRBV28, TRBJ1-2 and TRBJ2-5 were favored.

Assembly of TCR beta libraries relied on iRepertoire HTBI primers together with Arm-PCR of CDR3 regions. MiXCR, run by TCRdb on the multiplex PCR reads, gives a single entry per CDR3 protein. The sample lists some 250,000 distinct CDR3 sequences, about 16% occurring once. The origin of this receptor is a female donor with Graves disease. The sample consisted of peripheral blood mononuclear cells (PBMCs), taken at new diagnosis, from a patient treated with antithyroid drugs. This chain links TRBV6-2 or TRBV6-3 with TRBJ2-7, with D possibly TRBD2 on 5 matching bases. CDR3 nucleotides: TGTGCCTGTAACCCGGAGGACTCAAACTACGAGCAGTACTTC. It codes for CACNPEDSNYEQYF.